A single sample is the source of the 4 T cell receptor beta chains below, sequenced in a study of cytomegalovirus exposure and HLA in healthy donors. PCR amplification relied on 60 Vbeta primers (plus 13 Jbeta primers). Method: immunoSEQ multiplex PCR; TCRdb's copy keeps in-frame clones and lacks some. This table holds about 130,000 clones, about 82% found once. Source material: PBMCs. The source of these receptors is a boy between 10 and 17 years old in good health and CMV-seronegative.

The CDR3 DNA reads as TGTGCCAGCAGCGGGGGAGACAGGGTCGGGGAGCAGTTCTTC. It translates to CASSGGDRVGEQFF. The V and J genes are TRBV7-6 and TRBJ2-1; 7 positions match TRBD1. The germline CDR1 and CDR2 sequences are SGHVS and FNYEAQ. The CDR3 is made up of 14 amino acids. With V trimmed by 5 bases and J by 10 bases, 11 bases remained unmatched. Full variable domain (outside the CDR3, taken from reference TRBV7-6 and TRBJ2-1): GAGVSQSPRYKVTKRGQDVALRCDPISGHVSLYWYRQALGQGPEFLTYFNYEAQQDKSGLPNDRFSAERPEGSISTLTIQRTEQRDSAMYRCASSGGDRVGEQFFGPGTRLTVL.

This clone was seen a few times. The V call is TRBV6-6, the J call TRBJ2-1; the match to TRBD1 covers 12 bases. This CDR3 spans 15 amino acids. The ends lost 8 bases at V and 2 bases at J; junction bases unmatched: 4. The V gene's germline CDR1 is MNHNY and CDR2 SVGAGI (reference sequence). CDR3 amino acids: CASEGTGGAYNEQFF. The DNA for the CDR3 is TGTGCCAGCGAGGGGACAGGGGGCGCCTACAATGAGCAGTTCTTC.

V is TRBV7-2 and J is TRBJ2-6, with 9 bases aligning to TRBD1. The CDR3 runs 13 residues. Germline V gives CDR1 SGHTA, CDR2 FQGNSA. V gave up 3 bases and J gave up 13 bases; unmatched junction bases: 4. CDR3 in amino acids: CASSLGQGWVLTF. The CDR3 DNA sequence: TGTGCCAGCAGCTTGGGACAGGGTTGGGTCCTGACTTTC.

This sequence joins TRBV10-1 and TRBJ2-1; TRBD1 aligns across 9 bases. The CDR3 has 15 amino acids. Germline V gene data show CDR1 as WNHNN and CDR2 as SYGVQD (reference sequence). The ends lost 3 bases at V and 2 bases at J; junction bases unmatched: 2. The chain's CDR3 is CASSEGTGTYNEQFF. DNA for the CDR3: TGCGCCAGCAGTGAAGGGACAGGGACCTACAATGAGCAGTTCTTC.